This record covers a single T cell receptor (beta chain). What it recognizes is unknown. Isolation of CD4+ T cells took place after 10 days of culture. The germline gives CDR1 SGHDN, CDR2 FVKESK. V was cut by 1 base and J by 3 bases, with 10 bases left in between. The CDR3 length is 15 residues. This sample was taken from a study of vaccination effects on CD4 cells after COVID-19. Clones were sequenced by immunoSEQ multiplex PCR, and TCRdb holds only the in-frame ones, with some missing. The sample yields 50,000 to 70,000 clones, approximately 72% seen once. The sample consisted of CD4+ T cells from PBMCs cultured without peptide, taken before COVID-19 vaccination. The source is a human donor who had a prior SARS-CoV-2 infection. This sequence joins TRBV14 and TRBJ2-1, with D perhaps TRBD2 (5 bases). The CDR3 DNA follows: TGTGCCAGCAGCCAAGTCGGCGGACTCTACAATGAGCAGTTCTTC. As protein: CASSQVGGLYNEQFF.